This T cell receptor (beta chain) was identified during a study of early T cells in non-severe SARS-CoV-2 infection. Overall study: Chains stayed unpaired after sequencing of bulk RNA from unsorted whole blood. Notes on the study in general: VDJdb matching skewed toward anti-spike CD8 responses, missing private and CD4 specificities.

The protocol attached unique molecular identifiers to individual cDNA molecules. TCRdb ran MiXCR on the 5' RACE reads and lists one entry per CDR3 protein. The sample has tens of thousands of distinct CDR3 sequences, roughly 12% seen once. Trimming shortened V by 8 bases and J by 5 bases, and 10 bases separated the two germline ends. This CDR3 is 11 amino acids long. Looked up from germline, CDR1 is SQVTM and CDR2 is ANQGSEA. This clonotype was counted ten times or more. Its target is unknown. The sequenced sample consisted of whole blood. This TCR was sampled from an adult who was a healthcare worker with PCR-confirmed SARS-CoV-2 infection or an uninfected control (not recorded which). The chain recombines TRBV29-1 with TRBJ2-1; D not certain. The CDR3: CSPRSDNEQFF. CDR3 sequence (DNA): TGCAGCCCCAGATCCGACAATGAGCAGTTCTTC.